The 26 T cell receptor beta chains below all came from one sample that was sequenced in a study of CD8+CD57+ T cells in acquired aplastic anemia. Profiling of TCR beta VDJ combinations and CDR3 sequences used genomic DNA as template. TCRdb reprocessed the reads via MiXCR and lists one record per CDR3 protein. Among some 210,000 distinct CDR3 sequences listed, about 59% were seen once. The sequencing sample was made of sorted CD4+, CD8+, or CD8+CD57+ T cells (not recorded which) from PBMCs. These receptors originate from a human donor in good health.

CDR3 sequence reads: CASSHTVGEQYF. CDR3 sequence (DNA): TGTGCCAGCAGCCACACGGTCGGCGAGCAGTACTTC. The chain carries TRBV7-8 and TRBJ2-7; D is unresolved. Germline V CDR1 and CDR2: SGHVS, FQNEAQ. CDR3 length: 12 residues. Trimming left V 5 bases short and J 6 bases short, with 11 bases between.

This chain links TRBV25-1 with TRBJ2-2; D may match TRBD1 or TRBD2 (5 bases each). Looked up from germline, CDR1 is MGHDK and CDR2 is SYGVNS. The CDR3 has 15 amino acids. Trimming left V 2 bases short and J 4 bases short, with 11 bases between. The CDR3 sequence: CASSERAGTTGELFF. In DNA form, the CDR3 reads TGTGCCAGCAGTGAAAGGGCAGGGACCACCGGGGAGCTGTTTTTT.

Of note for this clonotype: The junction differs from germline at one of its ends, possibly a read error. This chain joins TRBV7-6 and TRBJ2-5; the D is unclear. The CDR3 loop spans 13 amino acids. CDR1 is SGHVS and CDR2 is FNYEAQ in the germline V gene. The CDR3 nucleotides read TGTGCTAGCAGCTTACTAAGTCCTCCGACCCAGTACTTC. This sequence encodes CASSLLSPPTQYF.

This clonotype was observed a handful of times. This chain connects TRBV19 to TRBJ1-6; perhaps TRBD1 as D (6 bases). Trimming pared 1 base from V and 10 bases from J, leaving 17 bases between. The CDR3 covers 16 residues. Germline CDR1 and CDR2: LNHDA and SQIVND (reference sequence). The CDR3 loop is CASSIAAGAVGSPLHF. DNA of the CDR3: TGTGCCAGTAGTATAGCGGCAGGGGCCGTCGGATCACCCCTCCACTTT.

CDR3 loop: CASRRDFTDTQYF. The CDR3 DNA sequence: TGTGCCAGCAGGAGAGACTTCACAGATACGCAGTATTTT. The chain is built from TRBV2 and TRBJ2-3; D ambiguous. This CDR3 region has 13 residues. The ends were cut back, 6 bases at V and 2 bases at J, with 9 bases in the middle. Germline lookup yields CDR1 SNHLY and CDR2 FYNNEI.

This clonotype occurred many times. The chain recombines TRBV27 with TRBJ2-7, with D tentatively TRBD2 (6 bases). CDR1 and CDR2 from the germline V gene are MNHEY and SMNVEV (reference sequence). This CDR3 spans 12 amino acids. Deletions cut 5 bases from V and 10 bases from J, with 15 bases between. CDR3 loop: CASSPVGGNQYF. The CDR3, as DNA: TGTGCCAGCAGTCCCGTTGGGGGGAATCAGTACTTC.

This chain connects TRBV2 to TRBJ2-7, with 11 bases matching TRBD2. In germline, CDR1 is SNHLY, CDR2 FYNNEI. CDR3 length: 18 amino acids. J was trimmed by 0 bases and V by 2 bases; bases with no gene match: 9. CDR3 bases: TGTGCCAGCAGTGAATTAGCGGGACTAGCGGATAGCTCCTACGAGCAGTACTTC. It is translated as CASSELAGLADSSYEQYF. The full variable domain, rest sourced from reference TRBV2 and TRBJ2-7, is EPEVTQTPSHQVTQMGQEVILRCVPISNHLYFYWYRQILGQKVEFLVSFYNNEISEKSEIFDDQFSVERPDGSNFTLKIRSTKLEDSAMYFCASSELAGLADSSYEQYFGPGTRLTVT.

The chain joins TRBV9 to TRBJ2-1, with D perhaps matching TRBD2 (6 bases). CDR3 length: 15 residues. Germline V gives CDR1 SGDLS, CDR2 YYNGEE. Trimming removed 4 bases from V and 7 bases from J, with 18 bases in between. For the CDR3, the DNA is TGTGCCAGCAGCCACCCCGGGACTGCTAGGAATGAGCAGTTCTTC. Translation gives CASSHPGTARNEQFF. Filled out from reference TRBV9 and TRBJ2-1, the complete variable domain reads DSGVTQTPKHLITATGQRVTLRCSPRSGDLSVYWYQQSLDQGLQFLIQYYNGEERAKGNILERFSAQQFPDLHSELNLSSLELGDSALYFCASSHPGTARNEQFFGPGTRLTVL.

The gene calls are TRBV20-1 and TRBJ1-1; D remains unclear. Germline V gene sequence: CDR1 DFQATT, CDR2 SNEGSKA (reference sequence). The V end lost 3 bases, the J end lost 1 base, and 6 bases lay between the germline ends. The length of the CDR3 is 12 residues. The CDR3 sequence is CSARARNTEAFF. The CDR3 nucleotides read TGCAGTGCTAGGGCTAGGAACACTGAAGCTTTCTTT.

This clonotype occurred many times. CDR3 protein: CASSTSGSAEQFF. The CDR3 DNA is TGTGCCAGCAGCACTAGCGGGAGTGCTGAGCAGTTCTTC. The rearrangement links TRBV27 to TRBJ2-1, with 11 bases that match TRBD2. Trimming took 6 bases from V and 9 from J; bases not matched to a gene: 4. Germline assignment: CDR1 MNHEY and CDR2 SMNVEV (reference sequence). This CDR3 has 13 residues.

The genes are TRBV2 and TRBJ2-3; no clear D. V was pared by 4 bases and J by 0 bases, with 14 bases between. The germline V gene encodes CDR1 SNHLY and CDR2 FYNNEI. This CDR3 is built from 16 residues. The CDR3 region is CASSASFGPSTDTQYF. The CDR3 DNA reads TGTGCCAGCAGTGCATCGTTCGGACCCAGCACAGATACGCAGTATTTT. Complete variable domain (other parts from reference TRBV2 and TRBJ2-3): EPEVTQTPSHQVTQMGQEVILRCVPISNHLYFYWYRQILGQKVEFLVSFYNNEISEKSEIFDDQFSVERPDGSNFTLKIRSTKLEDSAMYFCASSASFGPSTDTQYFGPGTRLTVL.

To note about this clonotype: A much larger clone lies a single base off, so this may be a read error. The chain carries TRBV7-8 and TRBJ1-1, with D maybe TRBD1 (5 bases). CDR3 length equals 18 residues. In germline, CDR1 is SGHVS, CDR2 FQNEAQ. The chain's CDR3 is CASSLERDPHRLNTEALF. The CDR3 DNA reads as TGTGCCAGCAGCTTAGAGAGGGACCCACATCGCCTGAACACTGAAGCTCTCTTT.

The genes are TRBV20-1 and TRBJ1-1, with D maybe TRBD1 (6 bases). The CDR3 contains 15 residues. The V gene's germline CDR1 is DFQATT and CDR2 SNEGSKA (reference sequence). V was cut by 5 bases and J by 3 bases, with 19 bases left in between. The CDR3 region is CSAPTLRGEDTEAFF. For the CDR3, the DNA is TGCAGTGCTCCAACCCTAAGGGGGGAGGACACTGAAGCTTTCTTT.

The V call is TRBV7-6, the J call TRBJ2-7; the D is unclear. Trimming pared 7 bases from V and 9 bases from J, leaving 13 bases between. Germline V CDR1 and CDR2: SGHVS, FNYEAQ. The CDR3 covers 11 residues. In DNA, the CDR3 is TGTGCCAGCACCCCGGCGTCGGCGCAGTACTTC. This sequence encodes CASTPASAQYF.

As concerns this clonotype: Since no conserved phenylalanine or tryptophan closes the CDR3, a read error is the likely cause. The chain is built from TRBV7-8 and TRBJ1-2, with TRBD1 matching over 8 bases. This CDR3 is 14 amino acids long. Germline CDR1 reads SGHVS; CDR2 reads FQNEAQ. The J segment lost 5 bases and the V segment lost 5 bases, leaving 7 bases of the junction unmatched. This chain's CDR3 is CASSLGTGKYGYTS. The CDR3 DNA sequence: TGTGCCAGCAGCCTCGGGACAGGAAAATATGGCTACACCTCC.

This rearrangement joins TRBV12-3 or TRBV12-4 to TRBJ2-7; tentative D call: TRBD2 (6 bases). V gave up 6 bases and J gave up 3 bases, with 21 bases separating them. The CDR3 loop spans 16 amino acids. CDR3 sequence: CASSQERTSGDYEQYF. The DNA for the CDR3 is TGTGCCAGCAGCCAGGAAAGGACATCGGGGGACTACGAGCAGTACTTC.

The chain is built from TRBV2 and TRBJ1-5; D call uncertain. Germline V gene lookup returns CDR1 SNHLY and CDR2 FYNNEI. The CDR3 spans 12 residues. Trimming left V 7 bases short and J 1 base short, with 5 bases between. CDR3 bases: TGTGCCAGCAAGGAGAGCAATCAGCCCCAGCATTTT. This gives the protein CASKESNQPQHF.

The chain is built from TRBV7-8 and TRBJ2-3; 15 nucleotides agree with TRBD2. The CDR3 covers 18 residues. The germline V gene encodes CDR1 SGHVS and CDR2 FQNEAQ. V shed 5 bases and J 2 bases; nucleotides not matched to a gene: 8. The CDR3 sequence: CASSPRGTSGGYTDTQYF. CDR3 sequence (DNA): TGTGCCAGCAGCCCAAGGGGGACTAGCGGGGGGTACACAGATACGCAGTATTTT.

The gene calls are TRBV20-1 and TRBJ1-1, with 7 bases matching TRBD1. Unmatched junction bases numbered 5, after V lost 3 bases and J lost 1 base. The CDR3 has 14 residues. Germline CDR1 and CDR2: DFQATT and SNEGSKA (reference sequence). CDR3 sequence: CSASNRGENTEAFF. The CDR3 DNA follows: TGCAGTGCTAGCAACAGGGGTGAGAACACTGAAGCTTTCTTT.

V is TRBV6-2 or TRBV6-3 and J is TRBJ1-6, with 8 bases that match TRBD1. Germline V gives CDR1 MNHEY, CDR2 SVGEGT. This CDR3 contains 15 residues. V dropped 6 bases and J dropped 7; count of bases not matched to a gene: 8. CDR3 bases: TGTGCCAGCAGACCTCAGGGGGCGCGGAATTCACCCCTCCACTTT. Amino acid sequence: CASRPQGARNSPLHF.

The genes are TRBV20-1 and TRBJ2-3; TRBD2 agrees at 8 bases. Germline-derived CDR1 and CDR2 are DFQATT and SNEGSKA (reference sequence). CDR3 length equals 16 residues. With V trimmed by 5 bases and J by 0 bases, 10 bases remained unmatched. CDR3 residues: CSAGGVAGTSTDTQYF. The CDR3 coding sequence is TGCAGTGCTGGGGGGGTAGCGGGGACGAGCACAGATACGCAGTATTTT.

V is TRBV5-6 and J is TRBJ1-3; D call uncertain. Trimming took off 8 bases at V and 5 bases at J, with 14 bases between the two ends. The CDR3 extends over 13 amino acids. Germline CDR1 reads SGHDT; CDR2 reads YYEEEE. Here the CDR3 reads CARLTTRRNTIYF. As DNA, the CDR3 is TGTGCCAGACTGACGACCAGAAGAAACACCATATATTTT. The entire variable domain, with the rest obtained from reference TRBV5-6 and TRBJ1-3, is as follows: DAGVTQSPTHLIKTRGQQVTLRCSPKSGHDTVSWYQQALGQGPQFIFQYYEEEERQRGNFPDRFSGHQFPNYSSELNVNALLLGDSALYLCARLTTRRNTIYFGEGSWLTVV.

V and J are TRBV7-8 and TRBJ2-5; possibly TRBD2 for D (5 bases). With 6 bases removed from V and 0 bases from J, the gap between germline ends came to 11 bases. Germline lookup yields CDR1 SGHVS and CDR2 FQNEAQ. The CDR3 is 14 residues long. CDR3 region: CASSERMYQETQYF. The CDR3 DNA sequence: TGTGCCAGCAGTGAGCGGATGTACCAAGAGACCCAGTACTTC.

V and J are TRBV7-2 and TRBJ2-5, with 7 bases aligning to TRBD2. The CDR3 extends over 14 amino acids. Germline-derived CDR1 and CDR2 are SGHTA and FQGNSA. Trimming cost V 5 bases and J 1 base; bases outside gene matches: 4. For the CDR3, the DNA is TGTGCCAGCAGCAAAGCGGGGAGCCAAGAGACCCAGTACTTC. Translation: CASSKAGSQETQYF.

The chain employs TRBV10-1 and TRBJ1-5; D is uncertain. Looked up from germline, CDR1 is WNHNN and CDR2 is SYGVQD (reference sequence). CDR3 size: 14 residues. Trimming shortened V by 4 bases and J by 2 bases, and 9 bases separated the two germline ends. The CDR3 loop reads CASSATWGNQPQHF. In DNA, the CDR3 is TGCGCCAGCAGTGCAACTTGGGGCAATCAGCCCCAGCATTTT.

This clonotype was seen many times. V is TRBV4-2 and J is TRBJ1-5; TRBD1 might be the D (5 bases). Trimming shortened V by 0 bases and J by 7 bases, and 13 bases separated the two germline ends. The length of the CDR3 is 15 residues. Per germline, CDR1 LGHNA and CDR2 YNFKEQ. CDR3 DNA: TGTGCCAGCAGCCAAGAGGGCACGGGGGAACAGCCCCAGCATTTT. It specifies CASSQEGTGEQPQHF.